This TCR beta chain was captured by sequencing in a study of response to subunit inactivated influenza vaccine. Study-wide findings and caveats: Few new T cells, the authors suggested, are recruited by each seasonal influenza vaccination.

Using its own MiXCR run on the RT-PCR reads, TCRdb lists one record per CDR3 protein. The sample has around 480,000 distinct CDR3 sequences; 15% to 20% are singletons. Notes on this clonotype: The antigen is not known.

The CDR3 sequence is 13 residues long. The V segment lost 4 bases and the J segment 7 bases; nucleotides outside the gene matches: 4. The origin of this receptor is a man aged 45-69 years who received an inactivated influenza vaccine. The chain uses TRBV12-3 or TRBV12-4 and TRBJ1-5; the match to TRBD1 covers 7 bases. Sample: CD4+ T cells sorted from PBMCs, taken less than 30 months after vaccination. The DNA of the CDR3 is TGTGCCAGCAGTTACACCAGGGGGCAGCCCCAGCATTTT. This gives the protein CASSYTRGQPQHF.